This TCR beta chain was recovered during a study of cytomegalovirus exposure and HLA in healthy donors. Germline V gene lookup returns CDR1 SGHVS and CDR2 FQNEAQ. Losses at the gene ends were 8 bases for V and 11 bases for J; bases not matched to a gene: 19. The CDR3 contains 15 residues. The study ran its PCR with 60 Vbeta and 13 Jbeta primers. Clones were read by immunoSEQ multiplex PCR, and TCRdb kept only the in-frame ones, dropping some. The sample yields about 130,000 clones, 80% seen once. Sequencing was done on a sample of PBMCs. The source of this sequence is a man aged 25-45 years in good health and CMV-seropositive. This sequence joins TRBV7-8 and TRBJ2-5; TRBD1 matches 8 bases. The CDR3 protein is CASRPRPGGSGEQYF. The CDR3 DNA reads as TGTGCCAGCCGTCCAAGGCCAGGGGGCTCAGGGGAGCAGTACTTC.